This entry lists 25 T cell receptor beta chains sequenced from one sample in a study of blood T cell repertoires in COVID-19. This table comes from immunoSEQ multiplex PCR, and its TCRdb copy is limited to in-frame clones, with some not included. Seen here are 350,000 to 450,000 clones, just under 90% observed once, and the top ten hold 1.7%. Source material: PBMCs or T cells enriched from blood (not recorded which). Source of these receptors: a woman younger than 45 who had recovered from COVID-19.

The chain uses TRBV14 and TRBJ2-7, with 7 bases that match TRBD1. In germline, CDR1 is SGHDN, CDR2 FVKESK. Losses at the gene ends were 1 base for V and 3 bases for J; bases not matched to a gene: 12. CDR3 size: 17 residues. The CDR3 bases are TGTGCCAGCAGCCAAGTCCTTTACGGACAGGAGATCTACGAGCAGTACTTC. This codes for CASSQVLYGQEIYEQYF.

This sequence joins TRBV4-1 and TRBJ2-1; no definite D call. This CDR3 has 11 amino acids. The germline V gene has CDR1 MGHRA and CDR2 YSYEKL. The V and J ends lost 5 bases and 7 bases respectively, with 6 bases between them. CDR3 region: CASSSRNEQFF. DNA of the CDR3: TGCGCCAGCAGCTCCCGGAATGAGCAGTTCTTC.

The chain links TRBV7-8 to TRBJ2-1; perhaps TRBD1 as D (6 bases). Per the germline V gene, CDR1 is SGHVS and CDR2 is FQNEAQ. Trimming left V 2 bases short and J 10 bases short, with 18 bases between. There are 15 residues in the CDR3. In DNA, the CDR3 is TGTGCCAGCAGCTTAAGTTCTGGACAGCCCAGGGAGCAGTTCTTC. Translating gives CASSLSSGQPREQFF.

The V and J genes are TRBV5-4 and TRBJ2-1; the D gene is possibly TRBD2 (5 bases). CDR3 size: 13 residues. The ends were cut back, 6 bases at V and 5 bases at J, with 12 bases in the middle. The germline CDR1 and CDR2 sequences are SGHNT and YYREEE (reference sequence). The CDR3 is CASTIAGDNEQFF. CDR3 sequence (DNA): TGTGCCAGCACCATTGCCGGGGACAATGAGCAGTTCTTC.

The chain has TRBV10-2 and TRBJ2-2; 8 bases align to TRBD1. Trimming at V came to 10 bases and at J to 3 bases, leaving 10 bases not matched to a gene. The CDR3 runs to 15 residues. The germline V gene encodes CDR1 WSHSY and CDR2 SAAADI. The DNA for the CDR3 is TGCGCCACCACGGGTGGACAGGGCTACACCGGGGAGCTGTTTTTT. It yields the protein CATTGGQGYTGELFF.

This chain uses TRBV2 with TRBJ1-4, with 7 bases matching TRBD1. The germline gives CDR1 SNHLY, CDR2 FYNNEI. The V segment lost 7 bases and the J segment 2 bases; nucleotides outside the gene matches: 7. The CDR3 spans 15 residues. In nucleotides, the CDR3 is TGTGCCAGCACCCTCACAGGGGTTACTAATGAAAAACTGTTTTTT. Translation: CASTLTGVTNEKLFF.

The gene calls are TRBV5-1 and TRBJ2-3; 7 bases line up with TRBD2. Germline V gene data show CDR1 as SGHRS and CDR2 as YFSETQ. Trimming cost V 8 bases and J 0 bases; bases outside gene matches: 6. CDR3 length: 14 amino acids. CDR3 bases: TGCGCCAGTCAAGCGGGGCGGAGCACAGATACGCAGTATTTT. Protein: CASQAGRSTDTQYF.

This chain uses TRBV27 with TRBJ1-4, with 9 bases fitting TRBD1. The ends lost 5 bases at V and 7 bases at J; junction bases unmatched: 23. The CDR3 contains 20 residues. Germline CDR1 reads MNHEY; CDR2 reads SMNVEV (reference sequence). The CDR3 loop is CASSPQYQRTGVPGGEKLFF. The CDR3 bases are TGTGCCAGCAGTCCACAGTACCAAAGGACAGGGGTCCCTGGAGGTGAAAAACTGTTTTTT.

The chain has TRBV5-5 and TRBJ1-1; D is ambiguous. This CDR3 is 13 amino acids long. From germline, CDR1 is SGHKS and CDR2 YYEKEE (reference sequence). Trimming removed 3 bases from V and 4 bases from J, with 10 bases in between. The CDR3 DNA is TGTGCCAGCAGCTCGACGACGGGCACTGAAGCTTTCTTT. It codes for CASSSTTGTEAFF.

The chain links TRBV30 to TRBJ1-1; D possibly corresponds to TRBD1 (6 bases). This CDR3 contains 14 residues. From germline, CDR1 is GTSNPN and CDR2 SVGIG (reference sequence). Trimming removed 6 bases from V and 4 bases from J, with 18 bases in between. CDR3 region: CACLWGPRSTEAFF. For the CDR3, the DNA is TGTGCCTGCTTGTGGGGGCCAAGAAGCACTGAAGCTTTCTTT.

This clone has a single count. The chain has TRBV6-4 and TRBJ1-1; 7 bases are shared with TRBD1. Trimming at V came to 6 bases and at J to 10 bases, leaving 5 bases not matched to a gene. The CDR3 contains 11 residues. Looked up from germline, CDR1 is MRHNA and CDR2 is SNTAGT. The CDR3 here is CASRQGRIAFF. CDR3 nucleotide sequence: TGTGCCAGCAGACAGGGGAGGATAGCTTTCTTT.

The chain joins TRBV6-5 to TRBJ2-7; D not certain. V was shortened by 10 bases and J by 3 bases, with 22 bases between the two germline ends. CDR1 is MNHEY, CDR2 SVGAGI, per germline. The CDR3 consists of 15 residues. The CDR3 loop reads CATRTRGMSIYEQYF. Written as DNA, the CDR3 is TGTGCCACTAGAACCCGCGGCATGAGTATCTACGAGCAGTACTTC.

The chain combines TRBV19 with TRBJ2-2, with D perhaps matching TRBD2 (5 bases). Trimming stripped 7 bases from V and 6 bases from J, with 21 bases between. Germline values: CDR1 LNHDA, CDR2 SQIVND (reference sequence). This CDR3 is 16 amino acids long. CDR3 coding DNA: TGTGCCAGTACCCCCGGGCCGCCGGGAAGCGCCGGGGAGCTGTTTTTT. Translated, it gives CASTPGPPGSAGELFF.

A remark on this clone: At one boundary the junction diverges from the germline segment, which might be a read error. The V call is TRBV28, the J call TRBJ1-3; a possible D gene is TRBD1 (6 bases). Germline V gene lookup returns CDR1 MDHEN and CDR2 SYDVKM. The CDR3 is 16 amino acids. CDR3 DNA sequence: TGTGCCAGCAGCACCCCCCCACAGGGCTTAGAGCCCACTGATGATTTT. Protein sequence: CASSTPPQGLEPTDDF.

This chain connects TRBV5-5 to TRBJ2-1, with TRBD2 matching over 7 bases. The trim removed 4 bases at V and 8 bases at J, leaving 6 bases unmatched. Looked up from germline, CDR1 is SGHKS and CDR2 is YYEKEE (reference sequence). The CDR3 covers 13 residues. CDR3 sequence reads: CASSGGESYEQFF. Written as DNA, the CDR3 is TGTGCCAGCAGCGGGGGGGAGAGTTATGAGCAGTTCTTC.

The table lists this clone with a few counts. The rearrangement links TRBV27 to TRBJ2-7; D perhaps matches TRBD2 (7 bases). Trimming left V 8 bases short and J 4 bases short, with 21 bases between. Germline loops: CDR1 MNHEY, CDR2 SMNVEV (reference sequence). This CDR3 comprises 15 residues. As DNA, the CDR3 is TGTGCCAGCGGCCTGGGGGGGGGCCCCATTTACGAGCAGTACTTC. Translated: CASGLGGGPIYEQYF.

The J gene is TRBJ2-3, the V gene TRBV30, with D maybe TRBD2 (6 bases). Between the trimmed V and J ends, which lost 5 bases and 2 bases, there was a span of 17 bases. Germline V gene sequence: CDR1 GTSNPN, CDR2 SVGIG (reference sequence). This CDR3 comprises 15 residues. The CDR3 DNA follows: TGTGCCTGGGCCTTGGGGGGAGTATACACAGATACGCAGTATTTT. Translating it yields CAWALGGVYTDTQYF.

This rearrangement joins TRBV10-3 to TRBJ2-1; 9 nucleotides match TRBD2. There are 13 residues in the CDR3. V shed 6 bases, J shed 6 bases, and the junction held 3 bases outside the gene matches. Germline V gene sequence: CDR1 ENHRY, CDR2 SYGVKD. This CDR3 is CAISLAGRNEQFF. The CDR3 DNA is TGTGCCATCAGCCTAGCGGGACGCAATGAGCAGTTCTTC.

The gene calls are TRBV5-1 and TRBJ1-5; D is uncertain. The CDR3 has 13 residues. Trimming stripped 0 bases from V and 9 bases from J, with 10 bases between. Germline V CDR1 and CDR2: SGHRS, YFSETQ. The CDR3 is CASSLDRDGPQHF. The CDR3 DNA is TGCGCCAGCAGCTTGGATCGCGATGGGCCCCAGCATTTT.

CDR3 residues: CASSPETGRTEAFF. DNA for the CDR3: TGTGCCAGCAGCCCGGAGACGGGAAGAACTGAAGCTTTCTTT. The chain employs TRBV4-2 and TRBJ1-1; D is ambiguous. The V gene lost 4 bases and the J gene lost 5 bases, with 14 bases spanning the gap. The CDR3 loop spans 14 amino acids. Germline V gives CDR1 LGHNA, CDR2 YNFKEQ.

V gene TRBV9 combines with J gene TRBJ1-1; 7 bases fit TRBD1. CDR1 is SGDLS, CDR2 YYNGEE, per germline. The V gene end was trimmed by 4 bases and the J gene end by 7 bases; junction bases not matched to a gene: 4. This CDR3 has 12 amino acids. CDR3 nucleotides: TGTGCCAGCAGCCAGGGGGAACTTGAAGCTTTCTTT. It specifies CASSQGELEAFF.

The chain recombines TRBV28 with TRBJ1-5; tentatively, D is TRBD1 (5 bases). V was cut by 3 bases and J by 3 bases, with 15 bases left in between. Germline V CDR1 and CDR2: MDHEN, SYDVKM. CDR3 size: 16 residues. In DNA form, the CDR3 reads TGTGCCAGCAGTTTCGTTGGGGTGACAGACAATCAGCCCCAGCATTTT. Amino acids: CASSFVGVTDNQPQHF.

V gene TRBV5-1 combines with J gene TRBJ2-3; the match to TRBD2 covers 13 bases. The CDR3 runs 16 residues. Looked up from germline, CDR1 is SGHRS and CDR2 is YFSETQ. Trimming took 3 bases from V and 0 from J; bases not matched to a gene: 1. CDR3 DNA: TGCGCCAGCAGCTCGGGACTAGCGGGGAGCACAGATACGCAGTATTTT. As protein: CASSSGLAGSTDTQYF.

The CDR3 coding sequence is TGCGCCAGCAGCCAAGTTGGCTGGGGGGGGGAACTGTTTTTT. Translation: CASSQVGWGGELFF. The V call is TRBV4-3, the J call TRBJ1-4, with D maybe TRBD1 (5 bases). From germline, CDR1 is LGHNA and CDR2 YSLEER. The length of the CDR3 is 14 residues. The V end lost 1 base, the J end lost 12 bases, and 15 bases lay between the germline ends.

This chain links TRBV30 with TRBJ2-7; TRBD2 matches 7 bases. J was trimmed by 2 bases and V by 2 bases; bases with no gene match: 6. Germline CDR1 is GTSNPN and CDR2 is SVGIG (reference sequence). This CDR3 is 14 amino acids long. The CDR3, as DNA: TGTGCCTGGAGTCGGTCTAGCGGCCCCTACGAGCAGTACTTC. Its protein is CAWSRSSGPYEQYF.